Listed below are T cell receptor beta chains from one sample, sequenced in a study of cytomegalovirus exposure and HLA in healthy donors. The data were produced by immunoSEQ multiplex PCR, yet TCRdb's version contains in-frame clones alone and is incomplete. Among roughly 99,000 clones listed, about four fifths were seen once. Sequencing was performed on PBMCs. The receptors derive from a woman aged 40 to 50 in good health and CMV-seronegative. The CDR3 runs from the conserved cysteine through the conserved F or W. Each record gives: CDR3 length, clone size, J gene, V gene, CDR3 protein. Clone sizes are given selectively: once, few, many, or a class where the clone is expanded.

length: 14
size: NA
J: TRBJ1-5
V: TRBV5-5
CDR3: CASSLSGGDQPQHF

length: 13
size: NA
J: TRBJ1-3
V: TRBV18
CDR3: CASSPGQGNTIYF

length: 12
size: few
J: TRBJ1-2
V: TRBV19
CDR3: CASSRDRNGYTF

length: 16
size: NA
J: TRBJ1-3
V: TRBV4-2
CDR3: CASSQERGFSGNTIYF

length: 14
size: NA
J: TRBJ1-1
V: TRBV10-3
CDR3: CAIRREQSTTEAFF

length: 14
size: NA
J: TRBJ2-7
V: TRBV30
CDR3: CALTGERSSYEQYF

length: 14
size: NA
J: TRBJ2-1
V: TRBV5-1
CDR3: CASSLGQGADEQFF

length: 15
size: NA
J: TRBJ2-5
V: TRBV7-2
CDR3: CASSPRRRGGETQYF

length: 18
size: NA
J: TRBJ2-3
V: TRBV4-2
CDR3: CASSQDQTGDAVLDTQYF

length: 16
size: NA
J: TRBJ1-5
V: TRBV18
CDR3: CASSPTGTGGVQPQHF

length: 13
size: NA
J: TRBJ1-6
V: TRBV6-6
CDR3: CASSSQLDSPLHF

length: 14
size: NA
J: TRBJ2-7
V: TRBV27
CDR3: CASSFSRGSHEQYF

length: 16
size: NA
J: TRBJ2-5
V: TRBV5-1
CDR3: CASSLVVGEGEETQYF